This T cell receptor beta chain was found in a study of beta chain features in type 1 diabetes. Study in general: Over 85,000,000 sorted cells were examined across all samples. Points from the study as a whole: Moderate yet significant TCRB CDR3 shortening was seen in Type 1 diabetes patients in all four CD4+ subsets.

This clone was observed a few times. Its antigen remains unidentified. V shed 1 base and J shed 6 bases, with 16 bases lying between them. Germline V gene data show CDR1 as MGHRA and CDR2 as YSYEKL. This CDR3 spans 16 amino acids. The study reverse transcribed the entire isolated RNA, so it sequenced expressed TCRB transcripts. Average reads for naive, central memory and regulatory T cell samples were about 4 million. The table came from immunoSEQ multiplex PCR; TCRdb's copy has only in-frame clones and leaves some out. Of roughly 160,000 clones in the sample, around 7.8% were seen once. J is TRBJ1-5 and V is TRBV4-1; possible D gene TRBD1, 6 bases. The receptor's source is a woman in her thirties or forties with type 1 diabetes. Sequenced sample: central memory CD4+ T cells from blood. The CDR3 sequence is CASSQGRTGLGQPQHF. DNA for the CDR3: TGCGCCAGCAGCCAAGGACGAACAGGGTTGGGTCAGCCCCAGCATTTT.